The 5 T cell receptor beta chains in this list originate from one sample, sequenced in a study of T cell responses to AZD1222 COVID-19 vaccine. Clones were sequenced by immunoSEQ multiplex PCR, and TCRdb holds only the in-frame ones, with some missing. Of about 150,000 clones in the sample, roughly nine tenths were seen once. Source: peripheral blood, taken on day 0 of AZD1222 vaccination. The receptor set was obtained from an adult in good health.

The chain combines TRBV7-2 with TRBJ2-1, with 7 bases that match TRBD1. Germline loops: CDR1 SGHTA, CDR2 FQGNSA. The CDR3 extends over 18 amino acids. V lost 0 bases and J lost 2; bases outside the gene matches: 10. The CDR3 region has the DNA TGTGCCAGCAGCTTAGCAACACAGGGGAACCCAACCTACAATGAGCAGTTCTTC. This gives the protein CASSLATQGNPTYNEQFF.

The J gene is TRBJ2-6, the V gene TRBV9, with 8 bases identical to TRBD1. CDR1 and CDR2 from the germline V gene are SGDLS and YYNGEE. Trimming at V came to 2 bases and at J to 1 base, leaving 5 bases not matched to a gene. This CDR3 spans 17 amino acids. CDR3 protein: CASSVDRGGSGANVLTF. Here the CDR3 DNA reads TGTGCCAGCAGCGTTGACAGGGGAGGATCTGGGGCCAACGTCCTGACTTTC.

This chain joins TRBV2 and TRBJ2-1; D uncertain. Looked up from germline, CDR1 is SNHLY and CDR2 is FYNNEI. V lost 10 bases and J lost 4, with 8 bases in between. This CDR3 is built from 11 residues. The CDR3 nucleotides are TGTGCCACGACTGTTTACAATGAGCAGTTCTTC. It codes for CATTVYNEQFF.

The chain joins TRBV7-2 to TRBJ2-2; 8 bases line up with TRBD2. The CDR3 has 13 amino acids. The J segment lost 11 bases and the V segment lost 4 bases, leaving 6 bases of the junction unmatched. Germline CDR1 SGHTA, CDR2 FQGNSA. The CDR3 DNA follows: TGTGCCAGCAGCTACGGACTAGCCCGAGAGCTGTTTTTT. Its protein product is CASSYGLARELFF.

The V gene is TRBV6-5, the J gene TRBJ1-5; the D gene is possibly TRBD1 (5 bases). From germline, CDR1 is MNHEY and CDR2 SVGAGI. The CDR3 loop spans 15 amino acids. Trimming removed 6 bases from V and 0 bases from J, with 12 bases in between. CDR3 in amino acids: CASRTTGSSNQPQHF. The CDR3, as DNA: TGTGCCAGCAGGACTACAGGTAGTAGCAATCAGCCCCAGCATTTT.